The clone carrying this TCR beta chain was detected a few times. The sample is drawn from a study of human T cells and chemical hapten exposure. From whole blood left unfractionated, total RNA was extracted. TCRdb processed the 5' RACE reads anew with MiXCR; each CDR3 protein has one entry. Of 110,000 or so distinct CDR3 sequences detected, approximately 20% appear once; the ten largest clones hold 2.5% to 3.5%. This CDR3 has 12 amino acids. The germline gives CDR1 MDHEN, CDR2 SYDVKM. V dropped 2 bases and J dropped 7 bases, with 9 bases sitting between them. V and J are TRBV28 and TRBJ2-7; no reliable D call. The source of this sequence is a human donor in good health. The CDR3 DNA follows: TGTGCCAGCAGTTTAAACGGAAGGGAGCAGTACTTC. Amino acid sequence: CASSLNGREQYF.